These T cell receptor beta chains were read from a single sample in a study of shared clonotypes between healthy human individuals. Sequencing was performed with immunoSEQ multiplex PCR; in TCRdb, only in-frame clones are kept and a portion is missing. This table holds over 1.5 million clones, 95% to 99% found once. Sequencing was done on a sample of naive CD4+ T cells sorted from blood. The source of these receptors is a man aged 25-40 years in good health. Each CDR3 is given with its conserved first and last residue. The order of the fields is J gene, clone size, V gene, D gene, CDR3 protein, CDR3 DNA. The D gene is left open where the match is weak. Where a row states a size, it is once, few, many or the class of an expanded clone; other rows omit it.

TRBJ2-6	NA	TRBV5-6	TRBD2	CASSFIERGRSGANVLTF	TGTGCCAGCAGCTTTATCGAGCGGGGGAGGTCTGGGGCCAACGTCCTGACTTTC
TRBJ2-1	once	TRBV28	NA	CASSFLTSGDYNEQFF	TGTGCCAGCAGTTTCCTCACCTCAGGGGACTACAATGAGCAGTTCTTC
TRBJ2-1	NA	TRBV11-3	TRBD2	CASSFGLADYNEQFF	TGTGCCAGCAGCTTTGGGCTAGCGGACTACAATGAGCAGTTCTTC
TRBJ2-3	once	TRBV20-1	NA	CSAEKADTQYF	TGCAGTGCCGAGAAGGCAGATACGCAGTATTTT
TRBJ1-5	NA	TRBV28	TRBD1	CASSYPAWQLTRTGMANQPQHF	TGTGCCAGCAGTTATCCCGCCTGGCAACTCACTCGGACAGGGATGGCGAATCAGCCCCAGCATTTT
TRBJ2-5	NA	TRBV5-4	NA	CASSPAGIGETQYF	TGTGCCAGCAGCCCGGCAGGGATAGGAGAGACCCAGTACTTC
TRBJ1-4	NA	TRBV4-3	NA	CASSQGPGLDEKLFF	TGCGCCAGCAGCCAAGGCCCAGGGTTGGATGAAAAACTGTTTTTT
TRBJ1-1	NA	TRBV7-3	NA	CASSLNPGVGEAFF	TGTGCCAGCAGCTTAAACCCTGGGGTTGGCGAAGCTTTCTTT
TRBJ2-7	once	TRBV10-3	TRBD1	CAISQGAYEQYF	TGTGCCATCAGTCAGGGGGCCTACGAGCAGTACTTC
TRBJ2-7	NA	TRBV5-1	TRBD2	CASSWGSGSYSYEQYF	TGCGCCAGCAGCTGGGGTAGCGGGAGTTACTCCTACGAGCAGTACTTC
TRBJ2-7	NA	TRBV27	TRBD2	CASSFLGLAGGPGVGEQYF	TGTGCCAGCAGTTTCCTGGGACTAGCGGGAGGGCCGGGAGTGGGAGAGCAGTACTTC
TRBJ2-3	NA	TRBV10-2	TRBD1	CASSESGGADTQYF	TGCGCCAGCAGTGAGTCAGGGGGCGCAGATACGCAGTATTTT
TRBJ2-7	NA	TRBV18	NA	CASSLHSGSYEQYF	TGTGCCAGCTCACTACACTCGGGAAGCTACGAGCAGTACTTC
TRBJ2-7	NA	TRBV7-2	TRBD2	CASSFGLAGGLYEQYF	TGTGCCAGCAGCTTCGGACTAGCGGGAGGGCTCTACGAGCAGTACTTC
TRBJ2-2	NA	TRBV5-1	NA	CASSPVAAGELFF	TGCGCCAGCAGCCCGGTAGCCGCCGGGGAGCTGTTTTTT
TRBJ1-1	NA	TRBV19	TRBD1	CASSPDREARYEAFF	TGTGCCAGTAGTCCGGACAGGGAGGCAAGGTATGAAGCTTTCTTT
TRBJ2-1	NA	TRBV11-2	NA	CASSLVLGNEQFF	TGTGCCAGCAGCTTAGTCCTAGGTAATGAGCAGTTCTTC
TRBJ2-7	NA	TRBV28	NA	CASSYAYEQYF	TGTGCCAGCAGTTATGCGTACGAGCAGTACTTC
TRBJ2-1	once	TRBV19	TRBD2	CASTQTSGIYNEQFF	TGTGCCAGTACACAAACTAGCGGGATATACAATGAGCAGTTCTTC
TRBJ2-1	NA	TRBV7-9	TRBD2	CASSLTSGRGYEQFF	TGTGCCAGCAGCTTAACTAGCGGGAGAGGGTATGAGCAGTTCTTC
TRBJ2-1	NA	TRBV5-5	TRBD1	CASSLPGTGAYNEQFF	TGTGCCAGCAGCCTGCCCGGGACAGGGGCATACAATGAGCAGTTCTTC
TRBJ2-6	NA	TRBV19	TRBD1	CASSTPTGPGANVLTF	TGTGCCAGTAGTACTCCGACAGGGCCCGGGGCCAACGTCCTGACTTTC
TRBJ2-1	NA	TRBV30	NA	CAWSGDGSYNEQFF	TGTGCCTGGAGTGGGGATGGCTCCTACAATGAGCAGTTCTTC
TRBJ2-3	NA	TRBV9	TRBD2	CASSGTSLLADTQYF	TGTGCCAGCAGCGGGACTAGTCTTCTCGCAGATACGCAGTATTTT
TRBJ1-1	NA	TRBV7-9	NA	CASSSLQNTEAFF	TGTGCCAGCAGCTCCCTACAAAACACTGAAGCTTTCTTT
TRBJ1-4	NA	TRBV28	TRBD1	CASSAGTGPNEKLFF	TGTGCCAGCAGTGCCGGGACAGGACCTAATGAAAAACTGTTTTTT
TRBJ2-1	NA	TRBV4-3	NA	CASSLDVHNEQFF	TGCGCCAGCAGCTTGGACGTCCACAATGAGCAGTTCTTC
TRBJ1-5	once	TRBV19	TRBD1	CASSPTGLQPQHF	TGTGCCAGTAGTCCGACAGGGCTTCAGCCCCAGCATTTT
TRBJ1-2	NA	TRBV5-6	NA	CASSLVYGDGYTF	TGTGCCAGCAGCTTGGTGTATGGGGACGGCTACACCTTC
TRBJ1-4	NA	TRBV2	NA	CASSGAHRGGDEKLFF	TGTGCCAGCAGTGGGGCCCACAGAGGGGGGGATGAAAAACTGTTTTTT
TRBJ2-1	NA	TRBV2	NA	CASSIDDEQFF	TGTGCCAGCAGCATAGACGATGAGCAGTTCTTC
TRBJ2-5	NA	TRBV5-1	NA	CASSSRPGETQYF	TGCGCCAGCAGCTCGCGCCCGGGGGAGACCCAGTACTTC
TRBJ2-3	NA	TRBV6-4	TRBD2	CASSVTSGTTDTQYF	TGTGCCAGCAGTGTCACTAGCGGGACCACAGATACGCAGTATTTT
TRBJ2-1	NA	TRBV20-1	NA	CSGLGNEQFF	TGCAGTGGACTTGGAAATGAGCAGTTCTTC
TRBJ2-7	NA	TRBV5-4	TRBD2	CASSLDGRLSYEQYF	TGTGCCAGCAGCTTGGACGGGAGGTTATCCTACGAGCAGTACTTC
TRBJ1-1	NA	TRBV5-1	NA	CASSLPENTEAFF	TGCGCCAGCAGCTTACCGGAGAACACTGAAGCTTTCTTT
TRBJ2-1	NA	TRBV15	TRBD1	CATSRVSGTGVNEQFF	TGTGCCACCAGCAGAGTTTCGGGCACAGGGGTGAATGAGCAGTTCTTC
TRBJ2-2	once	TRBV9	NA	CASTTRYTGELFF	TGTGCCAGCACCACGCGGTACACCGGGGAGCTGTTTTTT
TRBJ2-5	NA	TRBV5-4	NA	CASSLKQETQYF	TGTGCCAGCAGCTTGAAGCAAGAGACCCAGTACTTC
TRBJ2-5	NA	TRBV20-1	NA	CSARAAETQYF	TGCAGTGCCAGGGCAGCCGAGACCCAGTACTTC
TRBJ2-6	NA	TRBV10-1	NA	CASSDPSSGANVLTF	TGCGCCAGCAGTGACCCCAGCTCTGGGGCCAACGTCCTGACTTTC
TRBJ2-7	NA	TRBV7-9	TRBD2	CASSHRPGTSGRAYEQYF	TGTGCCAGCAGCCACCGTCCCGGGACTAGCGGGAGGGCCTACGAGCAGTACTTC
TRBJ2-7	NA	TRBV7-2	NA	CASSLAAGAHEQYF	TGTGCCAGCAGCTTAGCAGCAGGGGCCCACGAGCAGTACTTC
TRBJ2-7	NA	TRBV5-6	NA	CASSLRYEQYF	TGTGCCAGCAGCTTGCGCTACGAGCAGTACTTC
TRBJ2-7	NA	TRBV28	NA	CASTHKGFRSYEQYF	TGTGCCAGCACCCACAAGGGGTTTAGATCCTACGAGCAGTACTTC
TRBJ1-3	NA	TRBV5-4	NA	CASSFQASGNTIYF	TGTGCCAGCAGCTTTCAGGCATCCGGAAACACCATATATTTT
TRBJ2-1	NA	TRBV9	NA	CASSVGSVNEQFF	TGTGCCAGCAGCGTAGGCAGCGTCAATGAGCAGTTCTTC
TRBJ1-5	NA	TRBV18	NA	CASSPSGEGPQHF	TGTGCCAGCTCACCATCGGGAGAGGGGCCCCAGCATTTT
TRBJ1-1	once	TRBV30	NA	CAWAKGQGDTEAFF	TGTGCCTGGGCGAAGGGGCAGGGCGACACTGAAGCTTTCTTT
TRBJ2-3	NA	TRBV29-1	TRBD2	CSVGGLDSDTQYF	TGCAGCGTTGGAGGACTAGACTCAGATACGCAGTATTTT
TRBJ2-1	NA	TRBV10-3	TRBD2	CAITKAGGPDNEQFF	TGTGCCATCACTAAGGCGGGAGGGCCTGACAATGAGCAGTTCTTC
TRBJ2-5	NA	TRBV7-6	TRBD1	CASSLATGIQETQYF	TGTGCCAGCAGCTTAGCGACAGGGATCCAAGAGACCCAGTACTTC
TRBJ2-7	NA	TRBV15	NA	CATSREISGVSYEQYF	TGTGCCACCAGCAGGGAGATCAGCGGTGTCTCCTACGAGCAGTACTTC